One sample yielded the 28 T cell receptor beta chains listed below, sequenced in a study of blood T cell repertoires in COVID-19. Profiling relied on immunoSEQ multiplex PCR, and the TCRdb table lists in-frame clones only, not all of them. Counted here are tens of thousands of clones, approximately 87% occurring once; the ten biggest clones make up under 8%. Sample: peripheral blood. The receptors derive from a human donor with acute or convalescent COVID-19. The donor label of this sample is uncertain.

This clone was picked up a small number of times. This sequence joins TRBV7-9 and TRBJ1-2; 7 nucleotides match TRBD1. V was clipped by 5 bases and J by 6 bases; unmatched bases: 12. Germline V CDR1 and CDR2: SEHNR, FQNEAQ (reference sequence). The CDR3 extends over 15 amino acids. In DNA, the CDR3 is TGTGCCAGCAGCCCTGGGGACAGCGTCAGGGATGGCTACACCTTC. This encodes CASSPGDSVRDGYTF.

V usage is TRBV6-5 and J usage is TRBJ2-2; D gene ambiguous. Trimming took off 3 bases at V and 2 bases at J, with 7 bases between the two ends. The V gene's germline CDR1 is MNHEY and CDR2 SVGAGI. The CDR3 length is 14 residues. CDR3: CASSYQRNTGELFF. The CDR3 DNA is TGTGCCAGCAGTTATCAGCGTAACACCGGGGAGCTGTTTTTT.

This chain connects TRBV2 to TRBJ1-1; D may be TRBD1 (6 bases). Germline CDR1 is SNHLY and CDR2 is FYNNEI. The CDR3 is made up of 14 amino acids. V was trimmed by 6 bases and J by 4 bases, leaving 15 bases between them. The CDR3 bases are TGTGCCAGCAGGAACAGGGAGGGCGGCACTGAAGCTTTCTTT. This sequence encodes CASRNREGGTEAFF.

The gene calls are TRBV29-1 and TRBJ1-1; D ambiguous. The length of the CDR3 is 14 residues. With 7 bases removed from V and 0 bases from J, the gap between germline ends came to 15 bases. Germline V gives CDR1 SQVTM, CDR2 ANQGSEA. CDR3 loop: CSAEKDFLNTEAFF. CDR3 sequence (DNA): TGCAGCGCCGAAAAGGACTTCCTGAACACTGAAGCTTTCTTT.

The chain carries TRBV5-8 and TRBJ1-1; D ambiguous. The V end lost 8 bases, the J end lost 0 bases, and 20 bases lay between the germline ends. Germline values: CDR1 SGHTS, CDR2 YDEGEE. This CDR3 spans 16 amino acids. The CDR3 loop is CASGESPYFMNTEAFF. The CDR3 DNA sequence: TGTGCCAGTGGAGAGTCTCCATACTTCATGAACACTGAAGCTTTCTTT.

This clone is medium-sized by share. The V call is TRBV6-4, the J call TRBJ2-2; D ambiguous. The CDR3 consists of 13 residues. Trimming shortened V by 0 bases and J by 4 bases, and 3 bases separated the two germline ends. CDR1 MRHNA and CDR2 SNTAGT come from the germline V gene. The CDR3 DNA follows: TGTGCCAGCAGTGACTCGAGCACCGGGGAGCTGTTTTTT. Translated: CASSDSSTGELFF.

The chain joins TRBV6-5 to TRBJ1-6; a weak D match, TRBD1 (5 bases). The length of the CDR3 is 13 residues. The ends were cut back, 9 bases at V and 3 bases at J, with 9 bases in the middle. CDR1 and CDR2 from the germline V gene are MNHEY and SVGAGI. CDR3 DNA: TGTGCCAGGACAGAGAACTATAATTCACCCCTCCACTTT. Translated, it gives CARTENYNSPLHF.

This clone was seen a single time. The chain couples TRBV18 to TRBJ1-4, with D possibly TRBD1 on 5 matching bases. The CDR3 runs 14 residues. V gave up 3 bases and J gave up 5 bases, with 10 bases separating them. CDR1 and CDR2 from the germline V gene are KGHSH and LQKENI. CDR3 coding DNA: TGTGCCAGCTCACCCGGGGGAGGGAATGAAAAACTGTTTTTT. Residues: CASSPGGGNEKLFF.

This clone was counted only a few times. The chain has TRBV4-2 and TRBJ2-2; 8 positions agree with TRBD2. The CDR3 is 16 residues long. V lost 4 bases and J lost 1; bases outside the gene matches: 5. Looked up from germline, CDR1 is LGHNA and CDR2 is YNFKEQ. The CDR3 region has the DNA TGTGCCAGCAGCCGGGGACTAGATCAGAACACCGGGGAGCTGTTTTTT. Protein product: CASSRGLDQNTGELFF.

The chain couples TRBV4-1 to TRBJ2-5; TRBD1 matches 8 bases. CDR1 is MGHRA and CDR2 is YSYEKL in the germline V gene. The CDR3 totals 15 residues. The V and J ends lost 4 bases and 4 bases, in that order; junction bases with no gene match: 8. CDR3 protein: CASSRTGSIGETQYF. CDR3 nucleotide sequence: TGCGCCAGCAGCCGGACAGGGTCCATCGGAGAGACCCAGTACTTC.

This chain links TRBV6-5 with TRBJ1-6, with D unresolved. This CDR3 is built from 13 residues. With 6 bases removed from V and 7 bases from J, the gap between germline ends came to 10 bases. The germline V gene has CDR1 MNHEY and CDR2 SVGAGI. CDR3 amino acids: CASSQDSNSPLHF. The CDR3 region has the DNA TGTGCCAGCAGCCAGGACTCGAATTCACCCCTCCACTTT.

As to this clone: The junction does not match germline at one end; this may be a read error. Additional DNA sequences in this sample encode the identical CDR3. The CDR3 nucleotides are TGTGCCAGTAGCTCCCCAGGGGGCGGTGGCTACACCTTC. Protein: CASSSPGGGGYTF. This chain uses TRBV5-4 with TRBJ1-2; 8 positions agree with TRBD1. CDR1 and CDR2 from the germline V gene are SGHNT and YYREEE (reference sequence). This CDR3 comprises 13 residues.

The V and J genes are TRBV6-1 and TRBJ1-4, with a tentative D call TRBD1 (5 bases). Germline CDR1 is MNHNS and CDR2 is SASEGT. The V end lost 1 base, the J end lost 5 bases, and 17 bases lay between the germline ends. This CDR3 spans 17 amino acids. The CDR3 protein is CASSEEGRTLRNEKLFF. The CDR3 DNA reads as TGTGCCAGCAGTGAAGAAGGTCGGACACTTAGAAATGAAAAACTGTTTTTT.

This clone occurred once. The chain couples TRBV7-2 to TRBJ2-1; 11 bases line up with TRBD1. The germline CDR1 and CDR2 sequences are SGHTA and FQGNSA. Trimming cost V 8 bases and J 6 bases; bases outside gene matches: 9. This CDR3 contains 15 residues. Here the CDR3 DNA reads TGTGCCAGCCATACCGGACAGGGGGCGGTCAATGAGCAGTTCTTC. The encoded protein is CASHTGQGAVNEQFF.

V usage is TRBV9 and J usage is TRBJ2-7; maybe TRBD1 (7 bases). Trimming pared 0 bases from V and 3 bases from J, leaving 13 bases between. The CDR3 covers 15 residues. The V gene's germline CDR1 is SGDLS and CDR2 YYNGEE. The CDR3 spells CASSVGGRGVYEQYF. The CDR3 coding sequence is TGTGCCAGCAGCGTAGGTGGCAGGGGGGTCTACGAGCAGTACTTC.

This clone was detected a few times. V is TRBV4-3 and J is TRBJ2-2; 9 bases align to TRBD2. The CDR3 has 16 residues. With V trimmed by 3 bases and J by 4 bases, 6 bases remained unmatched. Germline CDR1 and CDR2: LGHNA and YSLEER. DNA of the CDR3: TGCGCCAGCAGCCAGGAGCGGGGGGTTGGCACCGGGGAGCTGTTTTTT. Translating gives CASSQERGVGTGELFF.

The genes are TRBV15 and TRBJ1-6; no reliable D call. The germline V gene encodes CDR1 LNHNV and CDR2 YYDKDF (reference sequence). The V and J ends lost 1 base and 9 bases respectively, with 10 bases between them. The CDR3 is 14 residues long. CDR3 protein: CATSRVLGSSPLHF. CDR3 nucleotides: TGTGCCACCAGCAGAGTATTAGGGAGTTCACCCCTCCACTTT.

V is TRBV28 and J is TRBJ1-2; D is uncertain. The CDR3 runs 13 residues. Germline-derived CDR1 and CDR2 are MDHEN and SYDVKM. V was shortened by 8 bases and J by 5 bases, with 15 bases between the two germline ends. The CDR3 DNA is TGTGCCAGCGGCCGCGGGCAGAGATATGGCTACACCTTC. This sequence encodes CASGRGQRYGYTF.

The chain carries TRBV24-1 and TRBJ1-5; the match to TRBD1 covers 7 bases. Germline V gene data show CDR1 as KGHDR and CDR2 as SFDVKD. There are 15 residues in the CDR3. J lost 4 bases, V lost 3 bases, and 5 bases had no gene match. The CDR3 nucleotides are TGTGCCACCAGTGATCACCGGGACAGTAATCAGCCCCAGCATTTT. Its protein product is CATSDHRDSNQPQHF.

The J gene is TRBJ2-7, the V gene TRBV4-2; 11 bases map to TRBD2. Germline V gives CDR1 LGHNA, CDR2 YNFKEQ. V gave up 1 base and J gave up 3 bases; unmatched junction bases: 5. This CDR3 has 16 residues. The CDR3, as DNA: TGTGCCAGCAGCCAAGGGGGGACTAGCGGATACTACGAGCAGTACTTC. It yields the protein CASSQGGTSGYYEQYF.

The chain is built from TRBV30 and TRBJ2-7; TRBD1 agrees at 7 bases. Germline trimming cut 0 bases from V and 0 bases from J; bases unmatched to any gene: 5. The CDR3 is 15 residues long. Looked up from germline, CDR1 is GTSNPN and CDR2 is SVGIG (reference sequence). The CDR3 region is CAWSVGGSSSYEQYF. The CDR3 region has the DNA TGTGCCTGGAGTGTAGGGGGCAGCAGCTCCTACGAGCAGTACTTC.

J is TRBJ1-4 and V is TRBV15; 8 bases match TRBD1. Trimming took 0 bases from V and 7 from J; bases not matched to a gene: 4. There are 15 residues in the CDR3. Germline V lookup: CDR1 LNHNV, CDR2 YYDKDF (reference sequence). This chain's CDR3 is CATSRDDRGIEKLFF. The CDR3 DNA sequence: TGTGCCACCAGCAGAGATGACAGGGGTATTGAAAAACTGTTTTTT.

The CDR3 nucleotides read TGCGCCAGCAGCCCGCAAACCGGAGGGGCGGTCTACAATGAGCAGTTCTTC. Translated: CASSPQTGGAVYNEQFF. The chain joins TRBV5-1 to TRBJ2-1; D might be TRBD2 (6 bases). The CDR3 consists of 17 residues. Trimming took off 4 bases at V and 3 bases at J, with 20 bases between the two ends. The V gene's germline CDR1 is SGHRS and CDR2 YFSETQ.

In its sample, this clone was seen once. This sequence joins TRBV21-1 and TRBJ2-5; the table's D call, TRBD1, has no DNA check behind it. TRBV21-1 is a known pseudogene. CDR3 length: 14 residues. The CDR3 spells CASSKVTGIETQYF. In DNA form, the CDR3 reads TGTGCCAGCAGCAAAGTAACAGGTATAGAGACCCAGTACTTC.

The gene calls are TRBV9 and TRBJ2-1; 7 bases map to TRBD2. Germline V CDR1 and CDR2: SGDLS, YYNGEE. The CDR3 contains 15 residues. Trimming removed 0 bases from V and 8 bases from J; junction bases left unmatched: 8. CDR3: CASSVVGLVTDEQFF. The CDR3 DNA reads TGTGCCAGCAGCGTAGTTGGACTAGTGACAGATGAGCAGTTCTTC.

The chain employs TRBV6-6 and TRBJ2-5, with 15 positions matching TRBD2. The CDR3 has 17 residues. Germline trimming cut 5 bases from V and 2 bases from J; bases unmatched to any gene: 6. CDR1 is MNHNY and CDR2 is SVGAGI in the germline V gene (reference sequence). The DNA for the CDR3 is TGTGCCAGCAGTCGAGGGACTAGCGGGGGGCTGCAAGAGACCCAGTACTTC. This encodes CASSRGTSGGLQETQYF.

This clone has a handful of counts. The chain has TRBV7-3 and TRBJ1-2, with TRBD1 identical over 8 bases. Losses at the gene ends were 3 bases for V and 5 bases for J; bases not matched to a gene: 8. CDR1 and CDR2 from the germline V gene are SGHTA and FQGTGA. The CDR3 extends over 15 amino acids. CDR3 protein: CASSFGQGALYGYTF. CDR3 nucleotide sequence: TGTGCCAGCAGCTTCGGACAGGGTGCCCTGTATGGCTACACCTTC.

This clone was observed a few times. The CDR3 DNA reads as TGCGCCAGCAGCCAACCCGGGGCGGGGAGGGCAGATACGCAGTATTTT. It yields the protein CASSQPGAGRADTQYF. The chain has TRBV4-1 and TRBJ2-3, with TRBD2 identical over 7 bases. CDR3 length equals 16 residues. Germline lookup yields CDR1 MGHRA and CDR2 YSYEKL. Trimming cost V 2 bases and J 4 bases; bases outside gene matches: 9.